Given below is one T cell receptor beta chain in context. The sample belongs to a study of blood T cell repertoires in COVID-19. Study overall: The analysed material was cDNA or gDNA that came from T cells, B-cell-depleted T cells, or PBMCs.

In the study's own analysis: Estimation of nucleated cell counts was performed using reference gene primer amplification. The protocol was immunoSEQ multiplex PCR, while the TCRdb copy is restricted to in-frame clones and leaves out a portion. V, J and clone size derive from that table, while D and trimming were established from the DNA sequence. This table has roughly 160,000 clones, around 84% appearing once. The sequence derives from a man aged 45-60 years with active or convalescent COVID-19. The source material was peripheral blood.

The CDR3 DNA sequence: TGCGCCAGCAAAAAGACAGGGGTAATCGAAAAACTGTTTTTT. This codes for CASKKTGVIEKLFF. The chain uses TRBV4-1 and TRBJ1-4; 8 nucleotides line up with TRBD1. Trimming took 7 bases from V and 8 from J; bases not matched to a gene: 9. CDR3 length: 14 amino acids. Germline V lookup: CDR1 MGHRA, CDR2 YSYEKL.